This T cell receptor (beta chain) is from a study of blood T cell repertoires in COVID-19. V dropped 9 bases and J dropped 6; count of bases not matched to a gene: 10. The germline gives CDR1 LNHDA, CDR2 SQIVND (reference sequence). The CDR3 contains 14 residues. Only in-frame clones appear in the TCRdb table, and some are missing; sequencing was by immunoSEQ multiplex PCR. Of just over 250,000 clones in the sample, 80% to 90% are singletons; the top ten hold approximately 4%. The TCR sequence derives from a man aged 25-40 years with acute COVID-19. The sequenced sample consisted of PBMCs or T cells enriched from blood (not recorded which). This chain uses TRBV19 with TRBJ1-5, with 8 bases identical to TRBD1. Here the CDR3 reads CASFDRGAAQPQHF. DNA for the CDR3: TGTGCCAGCTTCGACAGGGGTGCCGCTCAGCCCCAGCATTTT.